This is a list of T cell receptor beta chains from one sample in a study of Ad26.COV2.S vaccination and SARS-CoV-2 variants. Some clones are missing from TCRdb's copy, which holds only in-frame ones; the method was immunoSEQ multiplex PCR. The repertoire holds more than 300,000 clones, with 85% as singletons. Source: peripheral blood, taken in a trial of Ad26.COV2.S vaccine versus placebo. These receptors came from a person between 18 and 59 years old who received the Ad26.COV2.S COVID-19 vaccine or a placebo. The CDR3 runs from the conserved cysteine through the conserved F or W. The D gene is left open where the match is weak.

D	V	CDR3
TRBD2	TRBV2	CASRTSGGHNEQFF
NA	TRBV6-5	CASRTHSNQPQHF
NA	TRBV3-1/TRBV3-2	CASSHEGRNSPLHF
TRBD1	TRBV2	CASSFGTGGWETQYF
TRBD2	TRBV7-9	CASTRTSGGANEQFF
NA	TRBV15	CATRVTGNTGELFF
NA	TRBV4-1	CASSPSAGEPNYGYTF
NA	TRBV4-1	CASSHGGRTDTQYF
TRBD1	TRBV18	CASSPAGQGLYSNQPQHF
TRBD1	TRBV3-1/TRBV3-2	CASSPQGAGTQYF
TRBD1	TRBV5-3	CARSFDRVLLICYGYTF
NA	TRBV4-1	CASSQAGGGLGEKLFF
TRBD1	TRBV13	CASSQVFGTGHEVSGNTIYF
NA	TRBV12-3/TRBV12-4	CASSSIDTQYF
TRBD2	TRBV2	CASSDASWTSGSYNEQFF
NA	TRBV7-9	CASSFGEYEQYF
TRBD1	TRBV5-1	CASSLPRTGSSYEQYF
TRBD1	TRBV25-1	CASSGVLTGDLDTEAFF
NA	TRBV28	CASSRGQTNTEAFF
NA	TRBV5-1	CASSLVWGTAQYF
NA	TRBV7-9	CASSIGTPRLYEQYF
NA	TRBV5-5	CASSLGGAGSSYEQYF
TRBD1	TRBV19	CASSMTRDRGRGYTF
NA	TRBV5-4	CASSFDSGNTEAFF
TRBD1	TRBV28	CASSPTGNEKLFF
TRBD1	TRBV9	CASSPWDRGTEQYF
NA	TRBV7-9	CASSLNRGNPYEQYF
NA	TRBV6-6	CASTSSRSVHEQYF
NA	TRBV5-1	CASSSGSHTEAFF
NA	TRBV5-1	CASSLTFTGRGELFF
NA	TRBV2	CASNKGEQPQHF
NA	TRBV18	CASSPDGGINTGELFF
TRBD2	TRBV20-1	CSASGGGDFRTQYF
TRBD2	TRBV18	CASSRRGTSESSTDTQYF
NA	TRBV12-3/TRBV12-4	CASSRTDTQYF
TRBD1	TRBV30	CAWSGQGMFRETQYF
NA	TRBV29-1	CSVLGGTNTEAFF
TRBD1	TRBV6-4	CASSDTDRGYGYTF
NA	TRBV5-6	CASSSEMAQYF
NA	TRBV2	CASSVSGGFNQPQHF
TRBD1	TRBV5-4	CASHRDRDDNEQFF
NA	TRBV28	CASIPLYRQETQYF
NA	TRBV6-5	CASSYSIWQGYNEQFF
NA	TRBV5-4	CASSGIDRIGYTF